This T cell receptor (beta chain) is from a study of STAT5B mutations in CD4+ large granular lymphocyte leukemia. Findings and limits, study-wide: Patient CD4-sorted repertoires stayed more clonal than healthy ones after leukemic-clone removal.

Measured with immunoSEQ multiplex PCR; TCRdb has only the in-frame clones, and not every one. Of approximately 33,000 clones listed, 69% are singletons. This clone has just a few counts. The target antigen is unknown. Trimming shortened V by 0 bases and J by 8 bases, and 8 bases separated the two germline ends. The CDR3 consists of 13 residues. Germline CDR1 reads LGHNA; CDR2 reads YSLEER. This receptor was obtained from a human donor in good health. This rearrangement joins TRBV4-3 to TRBJ2-1; D unresolved. The material sequenced was CD4+ T cells from blood buffy coats. CDR3 in amino acids: CASSQEAHYEQFF. The CDR3 bases are TGCGCCAGCAGCCAAGAGGCGCACTATGAGCAGTTCTTC.